The following is a T cell receptor beta chain sequence with its context. Its antigen is not known. A junction boundary mismatches the germline segment, possibly from a read error. Other DNA sequences in this sample translate to the same CDR3. This entry belongs to a study of cytomegalovirus exposure and HLA in healthy donors. Study-level information: An early data release held 70 million to 90 million unique TCRs from HLA-typed donors. The study placed around 80% of its roughly 400 genotyped donors in the Caucasian-associated ancestry cluster.

The primer mix had 60 Vbeta and 13 Jbeta primers. The repertoire was sequenced with immunoSEQ multiplex PCR; TCRdb's copy has only in-frame clones and lacks some. This sample yields tens of thousands of clones, of which 85% to 95% are seen a single time; less than 3.5% belongs to the top ten. The study, taken as a whole, reports: An analysis was carried out at a later point. It showed that HLA-associated TCR beta chains were more clonally expanded than equally common non-associated chains.

The TCR comes from a woman aged 18 to 35 in good health and CMV-seronegative. Sequences were obtained from PBMCs.

CDR3 sequence reads: CASSLFSWQSGELFF. The CDR3 DNA is TGCGCCAGCAGCTTATTTTCTTGGCAATCCGGGGAGCTGTTTTTT. The chain employs TRBV7-3 and TRBJ2-2; no definite D call. The CDR3 length is 15 residues. In germline, CDR1 is SGHTA, CDR2 FQGTGA.